Below are 27 T cell receptor beta chains sequenced from a single sample in a study of Graves' ophthalmopathy and Graves' hyperthyroidism. Researchers took RNA transcripts and amplified TCR beta CDR3 regions from them. HTBI-primed RT-PCR formed the first round, and a multiplex PCR formed the second. MiXCR, applied by TCRdb to the multiplex PCR reads, yields one record per CDR3 protein. The sample includes over 150,000 distinct CDR3 sequences, less than 45% of them seen just once. The sample taken for sequencing was peripheral blood. The receptors stem from a woman in her thirties or forties with Graves' ophthalmopathy.

At least ten counts were recorded for this clonotype. The chain links TRBV30 to TRBJ2-7, with 10 bases identical to TRBD1. The CDR3 loop spans 16 amino acids. The V gene end was trimmed by 2 bases and the J gene end by 4 bases; junction bases not matched to a gene: 11. Germline assignment: CDR1 GTSNPN and CDR2 SVGIG (reference sequence). The CDR3 here is CAWSLTFRDRGYEQYF. CDR3 nucleotide sequence: TGTGCCTGGAGTTTGACCTTCCGGGACAGGGGTTACGAGCAGTACTTC.

There are many counts of this clonotype. The J gene is TRBJ2-5, the V gene TRBV20-1; D unresolved. With 3 bases removed from V and 3 bases from J, the gap between germline ends came to 5 bases. Germline assignment: CDR1 DFQATT and CDR2 SNEGSKA (reference sequence). The CDR3 loop spans 11 amino acids. The CDR3 spells CSARKEETQYF. For the CDR3, the DNA is TGCAGTGCTAGGAAAGAAGAGACCCAGTACTTC.

This clonotype was seen repeatedly, ten times or more. The chain uses TRBV12-3 or TRBV12-4 and TRBJ1-1, with unresolved D. CDR3 length: 15 amino acids. With 3 bases removed from V and 1 base from J, the gap between germline ends came to 12 bases. CDR3 sequence (DNA): TGTGCCAGCAGTTTTTTAAAGTCTGAGAACACTGAAGCTTTCTTT. Protein product: CASSFLKSENTEAFF.

The V call is TRBV28, the J call TRBJ2-2; D call uncertain. The V gene's germline CDR1 is MDHEN and CDR2 SYDVKM. V was trimmed by 5 bases and J by 8 bases, leaving 18 bases between them. CDR3 length: 15 amino acids. The CDR3 sequence is CASSDGPYILGELFF. In DNA, the CDR3 is TGTGCCAGCAGTGACGGGCCATATATTCTAGGGGAGCTGTTTTTT.

The chain uses TRBV6-1 and TRBJ1-1, with D possibly matching TRBD1 (6 bases). The germline V gene encodes CDR1 MNHNS and CDR2 SASEGT. The CDR3 has 16 residues. Between the trimmed V and J ends, which lost 5 bases and 5 bases, there was a span of 21 bases. Here the CDR3 DNA reads TGTGCCAGCAGTCCTTCACCTACAGGGAGGTTAACTGAAGCTTTCTTT. The encoded protein is CASSPSPTGRLTEAFF.

This clonotype was detected many times. The J gene is TRBJ2-2, the V gene TRBV6-6; TRBD1 aligns across 9 bases. The V segment lost 6 bases and the J segment 5 bases; nucleotides outside the gene matches: 7. The CDR3 has 15 amino acids. Germline lookup yields CDR1 MNHNY and CDR2 SVGAGI (reference sequence). CDR3 amino acids: CASRPQGALTGELFF. The DNA of the CDR3 is TGTGCCAGCAGACCACAGGGGGCGCTGACCGGGGAGCTGTTTTTT.

At least ten counts were recorded for this clonotype. The rearrangement joins TRBV27 to TRBJ1-5; TRBD1 matches at 8 bases. The J segment lost 7 bases and the V segment lost 9 bases, leaving 8 bases of the junction unmatched. CDR1 MNHEY and CDR2 SMNVEV come from the germline V gene (reference sequence). This CDR3 has 13 residues. DNA of the CDR3: TGTGCCAGACCCCAGGGGGCTCGGCAGCCCCAGCATTTT. Amino acids: CARPQGARQPQHF.

This clonotype was detected ten times or more. The rearrangement uses TRBV7-2 and TRBJ1-3, with no clear D. CDR1 SGHTA and CDR2 FQGNSA come from the germline V gene. The CDR3 contains 14 residues. V lost 6 bases to trimming and J lost 0 bases, with 9 bases between them. CDR3 bases: TGTGCCAGCAGGGACGGTACCTCTGGAAACACCATATATTTT. It translates to CASRDGTSGNTIYF.

This chain connects TRBV6-5 to TRBJ2-7; D is unclear. CDR1 and CDR2 from the germline V gene are MNHEY and SVGAGI. V dropped 0 bases and J dropped 3 bases, with 9 bases sitting between them. CDR3 length: 14 amino acids. CDR3 sequence reads: CASSYSSTDYEQYF. CDR3 coding DNA: TGTGCCAGCAGTTACTCCTCGACCGACTACGAGCAGTACTTC.

The sample holds many counts of this clonotype. This sequence joins TRBV28 and TRBJ1-6; a weak D match, TRBD1 (6 bases). Between the trimmed V and J ends, which lost 4 bases and 3 bases, there was a span of 10 bases. The CDR3 runs 15 residues. CDR1 and CDR2 (germline): MDHEN, SYDVKM. The CDR3 nucleotides are TGTGCCAGCAGTTATGGACAGTTCTATAATTCACCCCTCCACTTT. Protein sequence: CASSYGQFYNSPLHF.

This clonotype was counted at least ten times. For the CDR3, the DNA is TGTGCCAGCAGCTCCGGGACAGGAAAGTGGGTGAACACTGAAGCTTTCTTT. Translated: CASSSGTGKWVNTEAFF. The chain carries TRBV5-4 and TRBJ1-1; 8 bases line up with TRBD1. The CDR3 covers 17 residues. Trimming took 3 bases from V and 0 from J; bases not matched to a gene: 10. The germline gives CDR1 SGHNT, CDR2 YYREEE (reference sequence).

The chain combines TRBV6-1 with TRBJ2-6; D is unclear. V lost 6 bases to trimming and J lost 1 base, with 4 bases between them. This CDR3 has 13 residues. Germline-derived CDR1 and CDR2 are MNHNS and SASEGT. In nucleotides, the CDR3 is TGTGCCAGCAGGGTTTCTGGGGCCAACGTCCTGACTTTC. It codes for CASRVSGANVLTF.

This clonotype has at least ten counts. The V gene is TRBV30, the J gene TRBJ1-6; D is ambiguous. Trimming took 2 bases from V and 6 from J, leaving 11 bases between them. The germline V gene encodes CDR1 GTSNPN and CDR2 SVGIG (reference sequence). This CDR3 has 14 amino acids. This chain's CDR3 is CAWSSGRFNSPLHF. The CDR3 coding sequence is TGTGCCTGGAGTAGTGGCAGGTTTAATTCACCCCTCCACTTT.

The chain recombines TRBV20-1 with TRBJ2-5; 9 nucleotides line up with TRBD2. Looked up from germline, CDR1 is DFQATT and CDR2 is SNEGSKA (reference sequence). Germline trimming cut 5 bases from V and 4 bases from J; bases unmatched to any gene: 5. This CDR3 is built from 13 residues. In DNA, the CDR3 is TGCAGTGCTCTTCTGACTAGCGGAGAGACCCAGTACTTC. It encodes CSALLTSGETQYF.

This clonotype was detected once. The chain carries TRBV12-3 or TRBV12-4 and TRBJ2-7; 8 bases agree with TRBD1. V shed 6 bases, J shed 3 bases, and the junction held 10 bases outside the gene matches. CDR3 size: 15 residues. The CDR3 nucleotides read TGTGCCAGCAGCTCAGGGGGCTGGGGAATCTACGAGCAGTACTTC. Amino acids: CASSSGGWGIYEQYF.

The rearrangement joins TRBV2 to TRBJ1-3, with a weak D call TRBD1 (5 bases). CDR1 is SNHLY and CDR2 is FYNNEI in the germline V gene. The V end was cut by 7 bases, the J end by 0 bases, with 22 bases between. This CDR3 has 18 amino acids. In DNA form, the CDR3 reads TGTGCCAGCAAAGGAGGGGACGGAACCTACTTCTCTGGAAACACCATATATTTT. It specifies CASKGGDGTYFSGNTIYF. The whole variable domain, remainder taken from reference TRBV2 and TRBJ1-3, is EPEVTQTPSHQVTQMGQEVILRCVPISNHLYFYWYRQILGQKVEFLVSFYNNEISEKSEIFDDQFSVERPDGSNFTLKIRSTKLEDSAMYFCASKGGDGTYFSGNTIYFGEGSWLTVV.

In this sample, this clonotype turned up many times. The CDR3 sequence is CASSRNYEQYF. CDR3 nucleotides: TGTGCCAGCAGCCGAAACTACGAGCAGTACTTC. The chain combines TRBV6-2 or TRBV6-3 with TRBJ2-7; D gene ambiguous. The CDR3 is made up of 11 amino acids. Germline CDR1 is MNHEY and CDR2 is SVGEGT. V gave up 6 bases and J gave up 3 bases, with 6 bases separating them.

In its sample, this clonotype was seen many times. The genes are TRBV20-1 and TRBJ1-1; no definite D call. The CDR3 covers 12 residues. V was pared by 2 bases and J by 1 base, with 5 bases between. CDR1 DFQATT and CDR2 SNEGSKA come from the germline V gene (reference sequence). Written as DNA, the CDR3 is TGCAGTGCTAGACAGCCGAACACTGAAGCTTTCTTT. Its translation: CSARQPNTEAFF.

The V call is TRBV12-3 or TRBV12-4, the J call TRBJ1-2; tentatively, D is TRBD1 (6 bases). The CDR3 totals 12 residues. V was trimmed by 1 base and J by 12 bases, leaving 12 bases between them. CDR3 coding DNA: TGTGCCAGCAGTTTAGGTGCAGGGGTACACACCTTC. It encodes CASSLGAGVHTF.

This clonotype has at least ten counts. Mismatch with germline at one junction end may stem from a read error. The chain couples TRBV27 to TRBJ1-3; D not certain. The germline V gene has CDR1 MNHEY and CDR2 SMNVEV (reference sequence). The CDR3 is 14 residues long. In DNA form, the CDR3 reads TGTGCCAGCAGTTTATCAGGGTCTGGAAACACCACATATTTT. Protein sequence: CASSLSGSGNTTYF.

This clonotype was found many times. The V and J genes are TRBV18 and TRBJ1-1, with 12 bases matching TRBD1. Trimming at V came to 3 bases and at J to 7 bases, leaving 9 bases not matched to a gene. Germline loops: CDR1 KGHSH, CDR2 LQKENI. The CDR3 totals 16 residues. The CDR3 here is CASSPGQGARSHEAFF. CDR3 DNA: TGTGCCAGCTCACCGGGACAGGGGGCTCGAAGCCATGAAGCTTTCTTT. Full variable domain (outside the CDR3, taken from reference TRBV18 and TRBJ1-1): NAGVMQNPRHLVRRRGQEARLRCSPMKGHSHVYWYRQLPEEGLKFMVYLQKENIIDESGMPKERFSAEFPKEGPSILRIQQVVRGDSAAYFCASSPGQGARSHEAFFGQGTRLTVV.

V gene TRBV27 combines with J gene TRBJ2-7, with D possibly matching TRBD2 (5 bases). The germline CDR1 and CDR2 sequences are MNHEY and SMNVEV (reference sequence). V was clipped by 4 bases and J by 3 bases, with 13 bases between them. The CDR3 runs to 14 residues. This CDR3 is CASSSGERDYEQYF. The CDR3 DNA is TGTGCCAGCAGTTCTGGAGAGAGGGACTACGAGCAGTACTTC.

At least ten counts were recorded for this clonotype. The V and J genes are TRBV12-3 or TRBV12-4 and TRBJ1-3; no firm D call. With 3 bases removed from V and 4 bases from J, the gap between germline ends came to 4 bases. This CDR3 region has 12 residues. Here the CDR3 reads CASSLPGNTIYF. Here the CDR3 DNA reads TGTGCCAGCAGTTTGCCGGGAAACACCATATATTTT.

The chain joins TRBV29-1 to TRBJ1-1, with 10 nucleotides matching TRBD1. CDR1 and CDR2 (germline): SQVTM, ANQGSEA. The CDR3 covers 14 residues. With V trimmed by 4 bases and J by 5 bases, 7 bases remained unmatched. The CDR3 loop is CSVGRTGGTTEAFF. CDR3 nucleotides: TGCAGCGTTGGACGGACAGGGGGAACGACTGAAGCTTTCTTT.

This clonotype was recorded at least ten times. The rearrangement links TRBV30 to TRBJ2-3; D perhaps matches TRBD2 (6 bases). The CDR3 covers 14 residues. The germline CDR1 and CDR2 sequences are GTSNPN and SVGIG (reference sequence). V dropped 5 bases and J dropped 0 bases, with 12 bases sitting between them. CDR3 coding DNA: TGTGCCTGGTCGAGCGGGCTTAGCACAGATACGCAGTATTTT. Translation: CAWSSGLSTDTQYF. Filled out from reference TRBV30 and TRBJ2-3, the complete variable domain reads SQTIHQWPATLVQPVGSPLSLECTVEGTSNPNLYWYRQAAGRGLQLLFYSVGIGQISSEVPQNLSASRPQDRQFILSSKKLLLSDSGFYLCAWSSGLSTDTQYFGPGTRLTVL.

The chain has TRBV20-1 and TRBJ2-7, with a weak D call TRBD1 (6 bases). With 1 base removed from V and 0 bases from J, the gap between germline ends came to 10 bases. Germline CDR1 DFQATT, CDR2 SNEGSKA (reference sequence). The CDR3 has 14 residues. The CDR3 DNA is TGCAGTGCTAGAGCGACGGACAGCTCCTACGAGCAGTACTTC. Encoded protein: CSARATDSSYEQYF.

The genes are TRBV6-5 and TRBJ1-2; TRBD1 matches 12 bases. The CDR3 contains 15 residues. Per the germline V gene, CDR1 is MNHEY and CDR2 is SVGAGI. Trimming at V came to 0 bases and at J to 6 bases, leaving 2 bases not matched to a gene. As DNA, the CDR3 is TGTGCCAGCAGTTACTCAGGGACAGGGGGCAATGGCTACACCTTC. Its protein product is CASSYSGTGGNGYTF.